These 28 T cell receptor beta chains were sequenced from one sample in a study of T cell changes during pregnancy in multiple sclerosis. Using immunoSEQ multiplex PCR, the repertoire was profiled, and TCRdb retains in-frame clones only, with some absent. The sample consists of tens of thousands of clones, more than 85% of them appearing once. The sequenced sample was CD4+ T cells from peripheral blood mononuclear cells, obtained in the second trimester of pregnancy. These receptors all stem from a female donor with multiple sclerosis, enrolled in a pregnancy study.

CDR3 loop: CASSRGTYSNQPQHF. DNA for the CDR3: TGTGCCAGCAGTAGGGGGACCTATAGCAATCAGCCCCAGCATTTT. The chain has TRBV6-5 and TRBJ1-5; D is perhaps TRBD1 (6 bases). V shed 5 bases and J shed 0 bases, with 11 bases lying between them. Germline V gene lookup returns CDR1 MNHEY and CDR2 SVGAGI. The CDR3 has 15 amino acids.

As DNA, the CDR3 is TGTGCCAGCAGCTTAGGTCCCAGGGGATATGGCTACACCTTC. Its translation: CASSLGPRGYGYTF. V and J are TRBV11-2 and TRBJ1-2, with a tentative D call TRBD1 (6 bases). CDR3 length: 14 residues. V lost 1 base, J lost 5 bases, and 11 bases lay in between. Germline-derived CDR1 and CDR2 are SGHAT and FQNNGV.

The chain recombines TRBV7-6 with TRBJ2-3; 9 positions agree with TRBD1. CDR3 length: 16 residues. Per the germline V gene, CDR1 is SGHVS and CDR2 is FNYEAQ. With V trimmed by 2 bases and J by 2 bases, 5 bases remained unmatched. The CDR3 loop is CASSLLGTGITDTQYF. The CDR3 region has the DNA TGTGCCAGCAGCTTACTAGGGACAGGGATCACAGATACGCAGTATTTT.

The chain employs TRBV27 and TRBJ1-4; possibly TRBD1 for D (5 bases). V dropped 5 bases and J dropped 7 bases, with 17 bases sitting between them. The CDR3 is 15 residues long. The germline gives CDR1 MNHEY, CDR2 SMNVEV (reference sequence). The DNA for the CDR3 is TGTGCCAGCAGTGCCGCGGGACGGCCCACTGAAAAACTGTTTTTT. Translation gives CASSAAGRPTEKLFF. The whole variable domain, remainder taken from reference TRBV27 and TRBJ1-4, is EAQVTQNPRYLITVTGKKLTVTCSQNMNHEYMSWYRQDPGLGLRQIYYSMNVEVTDKGDVPEGYKVSRKEKRNFPLILESPSPNQTSLYFCASSAAGRPTEKLFFGSGTQLSVL.

V usage is TRBV5-1 and J usage is TRBJ2-5; 7 bases fit TRBD2. The CDR3 spans 15 residues. After removal of 0 bases from V and 3 bases from J, the junction contained 5 bases not matched to a gene. Germline V gives CDR1 SGHRS, CDR2 YFSETQ. The CDR3 nucleotides are TGCGCCAGCAGCTTGGTGGGCGGGAGTGAAGAGACCCAGTACTTC. Protein product: CASSLVGGSEETQYF.

The J gene is TRBJ1-1, the V gene TRBV5-1; no firm D call. CDR1 is SGHRS and CDR2 is YFSETQ in the germline V gene. This CDR3 is built from 13 residues. V dropped 5 bases and J dropped 0 bases, with 8 bases sitting between them. The CDR3 protein is CASSLIMNTEAFF. The CDR3 DNA sequence: TGCGCCAGCAGTCTAATTATGAACACTGAAGCTTTCTTT.

This chain joins TRBV5-1 and TRBJ2-2, with D maybe TRBD2 (6 bases). Trimming pared 4 bases from V and 4 bases from J, leaving 11 bases between. Germline CDR1 reads SGHRS; CDR2 reads YFSETQ. The CDR3 is 14 residues long. Here the CDR3 reads CASSPGLRTGELFF. The CDR3 nucleotides are TGCGCCAGCAGCCCGGGACTTCGCACCGGGGAGCTGTTTTTT.

Written as DNA, the CDR3 is TGTGCCTTGTCACAGGGTGGATATGGCTACACCTTC. Translating gives CALSQGGYGYTF. The J gene is TRBJ1-2, the V gene TRBV30; TRBD1 might be the D (6 bases). Germline V lookup: CDR1 GTSNPN, CDR2 SVGIG (reference sequence). With 7 bases removed from V and 5 bases from J, the gap between germline ends came to 14 bases. The CDR3 is made up of 12 amino acids.

The J gene is TRBJ1-3, the V gene TRBV16, with D tentatively TRBD1 (6 bases). The CDR3 is 17 residues long. CDR1 is KGHSY, CDR2 FQNENV, per germline. The V end lost 2 bases, the J end lost 0 bases, and 14 bases lay between the germline ends. The CDR3 coding sequence is TGTGCCAGCAGCCAAGGACAAGGGGGATACTCTGGAAACACCATATATTTT. The encoded protein is CASSQGQGGYSGNTIYF.

The rearrangement uses TRBV9 and TRBJ1-5; D possibly corresponds to TRBD1 (6 bases). This CDR3 has 14 amino acids. V lost 3 bases and J lost 3, with 10 bases in between. CDR1 is SGDLS, CDR2 YYNGEE, per germline. The CDR3 region is CASSATGYNQPQHF. DNA of the CDR3: TGTGCCAGCAGCGCCACAGGGTACAATCAGCCCCAGCATTTT. Variable domain in full (rest from reference TRBV9 and TRBJ1-5): DSGVTQTPKHLITATGQRVTLRCSPRSGDLSVYWYQQSLDQGLQFLIQYYNGEERAKGNILERFSAQQFPDLHSELNLSSLELGDSALYFCASSATGYNQPQHFGDGTRLSIL.

The rearrangement joins TRBV27 to TRBJ2-7; 9 bases fit TRBD2. V gave up 3 bases and J gave up 3 bases; unmatched junction bases: 3. CDR3 size: 14 residues. CDR1 is MNHEY and CDR2 is SMNVEV in the germline V gene (reference sequence). This chain's CDR3 is CASSFRRGGYEQYF. The CDR3 DNA reads TGTGCCAGCAGTTTTCGGCGGGGGGGCTACGAGCAGTACTTC.

This clone has a single count. The chain carries TRBV7-3 and TRBJ2-2; TRBD1 is a possible D gene (6 bases). Germline CDR1 reads SGHTA; CDR2 reads FQGTGA. V lost 4 bases and J 1 base, leaving 7 bases between the germline ends. This CDR3 is 14 amino acids long. As DNA, the CDR3 is TGTGCCAGCAGCTCACAGGGGAACACCGGGGAGCTGTTTTTT. This gives the protein CASSSQGNTGELFF.

The chain employs TRBV27 and TRBJ2-6, with 10 bases that match TRBD1. The V and J ends lost 4 bases and 2 bases, in that order; junction bases with no gene match: 11. The CDR3 consists of 19 residues. The germline gives CDR1 MNHEY, CDR2 SMNVEV (reference sequence). CDR3 nucleotide sequence: TGTGCCAGCAGTTCAACGACAGGGGGCAGTTTCGCTGGGGCCAACGTCCTGACTTTC. Protein: CASSSTTGGSFAGANVLTF.

The chain has TRBV6-1 and TRBJ1-2; D possibly corresponds to TRBD1 (6 bases). Deletions cut 1 base from V and 5 bases from J, with 14 bases between. CDR3 length: 15 amino acids. Germline V gene lookup returns CDR1 MNHNS and CDR2 SASEGT. CDR3 DNA sequence: TGTGCCAGCAGTGAAGATGAGGGGGTTAGGTATGGCTACACCTTC. Translation gives CASSEDEGVRYGYTF.

This clone was observed a handful of times. This chain links TRBV7-9 with TRBJ2-2, with D perhaps matching TRBD2 (6 bases). CDR1 and CDR2 from the germline V gene are SEHNR and FQNEAQ (reference sequence). Trimming removed 8 bases from V and 2 bases from J, with 15 bases in between. The CDR3 is 15 residues long. Written as DNA, the CDR3 is TGTGCCAGCGGAAAAAGGCGGGGTAACACCGGGGAGCTGTTTTTT. Residues: CASGKRRGNTGELFF.

This sequence joins TRBV19 and TRBJ1-6, with TRBD1 as a possible D gene (5 bases). This CDR3 region has 13 residues. Per germline, CDR1 LNHDA and CDR2 SQIVND (reference sequence). V was pared by 3 bases and J by 9 bases, with 9 bases between. Here the CDR3 reads CASSIGQVSPLHF. The CDR3 nucleotides read TGTGCCAGTAGTATTGGACAAGTTTCACCCCTCCACTTT.

The gene calls are TRBV2 and TRBJ1-4, with a possible D match to TRBD1 (6 bases). Germline V gene data show CDR1 as SNHLY and CDR2 as FYNNEI. V was cut by 11 bases and J by 7 bases, with 14 bases left in between. This CDR3 has 12 amino acids. As DNA, the CDR3 is TGTGCCGGGCGGGGGGGGCGTGAAAAACTGTTTTTT. Translated: CAGRGGREKLFF.

This chain joins TRBV30 and TRBJ1-5, with 8 bases that match TRBD1. With 2 bases clipped from V and 5 bases from J, the junction kept 2 bases outside the gene matches. CDR1 and CDR2 from the germline V gene are GTSNPN and SVGIG (reference sequence). The CDR3 extends over 13 amino acids. The CDR3 DNA is TGTGCCTGGAGTAACAGGGGGGATCAGCCCCAGCATTTT. Amino acids: CAWSNRGDQPQHF.

Here the CDR3 DNA reads TGTGCCAGCACCCGACAGTCTAGCACAGATACGCAGTATTTT. As protein: CASTRQSSTDTQYF. The J gene is TRBJ2-3, the V gene TRBV7-8, with D possibly TRBD1 on 5 matching bases. The germline V gene encodes CDR1 SGHVS and CDR2 FQNEAQ. The CDR3 contains 14 residues. V was clipped by 7 bases and J by 0 bases, with 11 bases between them. The variable domain in full, with the rest retrieved from reference TRBV7-8 and TRBJ2-3, is GAGVSQSPRYKVAKRGQDVALRCDPISGHVSLFWYQQALGQGPEFLTYFQNEAQLDKSGLPSDRFFAERPEGSVSTLKIQRTQQEDSAVYLCASTRQSSTDTQYFGPGTRLTVL.

The gene calls are TRBV19 and TRBJ2-1, with D possibly matching TRBD2 (5 bases). Germline-derived CDR1 and CDR2 are LNHDA and SQIVND (reference sequence). This CDR3 contains 16 residues. The germline V and J ends were trimmed by 0 bases and 1 base, with 10 bases remaining between them. CDR3 sequence reads: CASSIDRGPSYNEQFF. The CDR3 nucleotides are TGTGCCAGTAGTATAGATCGGGGTCCGTCCTACAATGAGCAGTTCTTC.

This clone has only one observation. CDR3 sequence (DNA): TGTGCCAGCAGCATAGGACAGGGTGGCACTGAAGCTTTCTTT. Residues: CASSIGQGGTEAFF. The gene calls are TRBV5-6 and TRBJ1-1; 8 bases map to TRBD1. The CDR3 consists of 14 residues. The germline V gene encodes CDR1 SGHDT and CDR2 YYEEEE. J was trimmed by 4 bases and V by 4 bases; bases with no gene match: 6.

The chain couples TRBV15 to TRBJ2-1; D not certain. The germline V and J ends were trimmed by 4 bases and 11 bases, with 12 bases remaining between them. Germline V gene data show CDR1 as LNHNV and CDR2 as YYDKDF (reference sequence). CDR3 length equals 12 residues. This chain's CDR3 is CATSKADPQQFF. The CDR3, as DNA: TGTGCCACCAGCAAGGCGGATCCTCAGCAGTTCTTC.

In its sample, this clone was seen a few times. The chain recombines TRBV7-7 with TRBJ2-7, with D perhaps matching TRBD2 (5 bases). V lost 2 bases to trimming and J lost 7 bases, with 12 bases between them. Germline values: CDR1 SSHAT, CDR2 FNYEAQ (reference sequence). The CDR3 extends over 13 amino acids. CDR3 region: CASSLYRDHEQYF. CDR3 nucleotide sequence: TGTGCCAGCAGCTTATATCGGGATCATGAGCAGTACTTC. The variable domain in full, completed from reference TRBV7-7 and TRBJ2-7, reads GAGVSQSPRYKVTKRGQDVTLRCDPISSHATLYWYQQALGQGPEFLTYFNYEAQPDKSGLPSDRFSAERPEGSISTLTIQRTEQRDSAMYRCASSLYRDHEQYFGPGTRLTVT.

V and J are TRBV19 and TRBJ1-5; D not resolved. Trimming shortened V by 7 bases and J by 5 bases, and 9 bases separated the two germline ends. The CDR3 runs 12 residues. Germline V gene sequence: CDR1 LNHDA, CDR2 SQIVND (reference sequence). This CDR3 is CASKTQYQPQHF. The CDR3 bases are TGTGCCAGTAAGACACAATATCAGCCCCAGCATTTT.

This clone came up once. The V and J genes are TRBV19 and TRBJ1-1; 9 bases align to TRBD1. Germline-derived CDR1 and CDR2 are LNHDA and SQIVND (reference sequence). With V trimmed by 5 bases and J by 10 bases, 5 bases remained unmatched. The CDR3 totals 12 residues. The CDR3 here is CASSLKDRGAFF. As DNA, the CDR3 is TGTGCCAGTAGTTTAAAGGACAGGGGAGCTTTCTTT.

The chain links TRBV7-9 to TRBJ2-6; the D is unclear. Trimming took off 4 bases at V and 0 bases at J, with 7 bases between the two ends. The CDR3 totals 15 residues. Germline CDR1 SEHNR, CDR2 FQNEAQ (reference sequence). The CDR3 nucleotides are TGTGCCAGCAGCTATCATAGCTCTGGGGCCAACGTCCTGACTTTC. It codes for CASSYHSSGANVLTF.

DNA for the CDR3: TGCGCCAGCAGCTTGGTCCCTATTAATGAAAAACTGTTTTTT. It yields the protein CASSLVPINEKLFF. This rearrangement joins TRBV5-1 to TRBJ1-4, with D hard to call. The V and J ends lost 0 bases and 4 bases respectively, with 7 bases between them. This CDR3 is 14 amino acids long. Germline V lookup: CDR1 SGHRS, CDR2 YFSETQ.

The rearrangement joins TRBV2 to TRBJ1-1; D gene ambiguous. Germline V gene lookup returns CDR1 SNHLY and CDR2 FYNNEI. V was shortened by 7 bases and J by 0 bases, with 9 bases between the two germline ends. The CDR3 covers 13 residues. As DNA, the CDR3 is TGTGCCAGCAAGTCATACATGAACACTGAAGCTTTCTTT. Translation: CASKSYMNTEAFF.